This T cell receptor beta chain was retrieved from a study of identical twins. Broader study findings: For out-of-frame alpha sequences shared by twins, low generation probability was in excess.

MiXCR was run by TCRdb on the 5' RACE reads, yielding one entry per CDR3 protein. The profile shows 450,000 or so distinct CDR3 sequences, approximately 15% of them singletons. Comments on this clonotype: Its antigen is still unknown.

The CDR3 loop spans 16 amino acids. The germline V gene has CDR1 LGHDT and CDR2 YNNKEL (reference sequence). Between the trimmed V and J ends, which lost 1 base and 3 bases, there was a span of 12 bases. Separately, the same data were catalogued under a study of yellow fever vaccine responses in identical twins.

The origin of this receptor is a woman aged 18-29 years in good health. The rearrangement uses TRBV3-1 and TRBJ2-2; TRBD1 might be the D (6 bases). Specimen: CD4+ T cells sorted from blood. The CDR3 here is CASSQADRMYTGELFF. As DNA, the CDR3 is TGTGCCAGCAGCCAAGCCGACAGGATGTACACCGGGGAGCTGTTTTTT. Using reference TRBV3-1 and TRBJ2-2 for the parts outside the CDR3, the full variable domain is DTAVSQTPKYLVTQMGNDKSIKCEQNLGHDTMYWYKQDSKKFLKIMFSYNNKELIINETVPNRFSPKSPDKAHLNLHINSLELGDSAVYFCASSQADRMYTGELFFGEGSRLTVL.